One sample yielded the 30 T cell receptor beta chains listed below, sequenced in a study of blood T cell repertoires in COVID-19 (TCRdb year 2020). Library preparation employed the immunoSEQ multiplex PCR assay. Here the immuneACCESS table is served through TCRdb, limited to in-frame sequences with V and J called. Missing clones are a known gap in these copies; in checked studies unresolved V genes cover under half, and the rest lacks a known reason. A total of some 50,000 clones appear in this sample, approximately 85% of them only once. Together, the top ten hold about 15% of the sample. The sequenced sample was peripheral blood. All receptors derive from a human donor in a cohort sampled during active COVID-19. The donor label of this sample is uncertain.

CDR3 bases: TGTGCCAGCAGCTTAAATGGCGGGGCCGAGCAGTACTTC. Translating gives CASSLNGGAEQYF. The chain is built from TRBV7-3 and TRBJ2-7, with D perhaps matching TRBD2 (6 bases). The V gene's germline CDR1 is SGHTA and CDR2 FQGTGA. CDR3 length: 13 amino acids. With 1 base removed from V and 6 bases from J, the gap between germline ends came to 10 bases.

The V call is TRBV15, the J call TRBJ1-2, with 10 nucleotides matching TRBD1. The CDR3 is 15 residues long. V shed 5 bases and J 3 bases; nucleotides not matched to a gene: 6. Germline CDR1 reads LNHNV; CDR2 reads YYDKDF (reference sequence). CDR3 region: CATSRPGTGDYGYTF. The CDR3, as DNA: TGTGCCACCAGCCGTCCCGGGACAGGGGACTATGGCTACACCTTC.

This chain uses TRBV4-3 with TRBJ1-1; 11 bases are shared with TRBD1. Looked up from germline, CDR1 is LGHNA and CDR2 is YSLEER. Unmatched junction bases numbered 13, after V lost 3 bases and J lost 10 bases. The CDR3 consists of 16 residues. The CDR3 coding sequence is TGCGCCAGCAGCCACGGGACAGGGGGTATCGGATTTATAGCTTTCTTT. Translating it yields CASSHGTGGIGFIAFF.

Written as DNA, the CDR3 is TGTGCCGCGAGGACAGGGGGCTGGGATGAGCAGTTCTTC. As protein: CAARTGGWDEQFF. The chain joins TRBV24-1 to TRBJ2-1; 11 nucleotides line up with TRBD1. V trimming: 12 bases; J trimming: 8 bases; junction bases outside the gene matches: 8. The germline V gene encodes CDR1 KGHDR and CDR2 SFDVKD. The CDR3 has 13 residues.

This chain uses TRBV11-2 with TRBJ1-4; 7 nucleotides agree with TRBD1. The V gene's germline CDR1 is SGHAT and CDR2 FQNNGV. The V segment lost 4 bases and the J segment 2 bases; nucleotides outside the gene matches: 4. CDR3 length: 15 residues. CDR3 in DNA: TGTGCCAGCAGCTCGGGACAGAGTACTAATGAAAAACTGTTTTTT. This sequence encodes CASSSGQSTNEKLFF.

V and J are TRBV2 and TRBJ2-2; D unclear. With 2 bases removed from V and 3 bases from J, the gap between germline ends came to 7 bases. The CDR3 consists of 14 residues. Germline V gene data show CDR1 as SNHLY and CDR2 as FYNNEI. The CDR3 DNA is TGTGCCAGCAGTGAATCTCCCTACACCGGGGAGCTGTTTTTT. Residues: CASSESPYTGELFF.

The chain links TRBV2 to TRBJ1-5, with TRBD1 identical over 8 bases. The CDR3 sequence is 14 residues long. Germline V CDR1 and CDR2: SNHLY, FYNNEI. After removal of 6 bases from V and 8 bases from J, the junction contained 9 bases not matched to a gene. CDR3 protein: CASRPDRGVEPQHF. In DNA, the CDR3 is TGTGCCAGCAGACCCGACAGGGGCGTGGAGCCCCAGCATTTT.

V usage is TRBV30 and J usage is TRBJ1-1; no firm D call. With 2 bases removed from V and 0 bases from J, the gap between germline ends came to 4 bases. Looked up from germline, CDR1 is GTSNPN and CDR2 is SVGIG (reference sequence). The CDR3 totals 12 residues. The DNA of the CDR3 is TGTGCCTGGAGTCACATGAACACTGAAGCTTTCTTT. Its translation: CAWSHMNTEAFF.

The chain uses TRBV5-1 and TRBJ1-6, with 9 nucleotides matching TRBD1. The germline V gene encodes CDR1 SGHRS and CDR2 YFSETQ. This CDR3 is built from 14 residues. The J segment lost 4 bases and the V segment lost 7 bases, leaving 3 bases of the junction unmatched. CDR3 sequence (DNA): TGCGCCAGCGCCGGGACAGGGTATAATTCACCCCTCCACTTT. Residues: CASAGTGYNSPLHF.

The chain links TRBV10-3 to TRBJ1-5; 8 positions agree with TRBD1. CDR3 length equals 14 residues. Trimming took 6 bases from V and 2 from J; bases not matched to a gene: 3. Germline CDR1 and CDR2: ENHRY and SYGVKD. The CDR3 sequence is CAISDRGGNQPQHF. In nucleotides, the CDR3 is TGTGCCATCAGCGACAGGGGTGGCAATCAGCCCCAGCATTTT.

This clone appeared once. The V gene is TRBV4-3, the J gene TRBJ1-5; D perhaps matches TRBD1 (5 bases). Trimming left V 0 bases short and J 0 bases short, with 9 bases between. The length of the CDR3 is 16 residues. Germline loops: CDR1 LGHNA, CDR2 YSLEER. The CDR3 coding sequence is TGCGCCAGCAGCCAAGAGGGGCTCTTTAGCAATCAGCCCCAGCATTTT. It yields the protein CASSQEGLFSNQPQHF.

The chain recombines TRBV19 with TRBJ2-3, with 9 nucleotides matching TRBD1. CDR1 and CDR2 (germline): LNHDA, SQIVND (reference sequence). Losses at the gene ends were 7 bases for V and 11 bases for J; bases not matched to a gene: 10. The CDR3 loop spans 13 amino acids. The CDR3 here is CASTHQGQGMQYF. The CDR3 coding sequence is TGTGCCAGTACTCACCAGGGACAGGGTATGCAGTATTTT.

The CDR3 sequence: CASSVVGGWYNEQFF. Here the CDR3 DNA reads TGTGCCAGCAGCGTAGTAGGGGGTTGGTACAATGAGCAGTTCTTC. The chain recombines TRBV9 with TRBJ2-1; perhaps TRBD1 as D (6 bases). This CDR3 comprises 15 residues. V was shortened by 0 bases and J by 4 bases, with 11 bases between the two germline ends. CDR1 SGDLS and CDR2 YYNGEE come from the germline V gene.

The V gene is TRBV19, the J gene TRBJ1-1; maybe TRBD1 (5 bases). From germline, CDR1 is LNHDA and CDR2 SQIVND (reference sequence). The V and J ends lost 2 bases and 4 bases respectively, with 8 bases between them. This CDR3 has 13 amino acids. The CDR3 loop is CASSIMGGTEAFF. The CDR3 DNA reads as TGTGCCAGTAGTATAATGGGGGGCACTGAAGCTTTCTTT.

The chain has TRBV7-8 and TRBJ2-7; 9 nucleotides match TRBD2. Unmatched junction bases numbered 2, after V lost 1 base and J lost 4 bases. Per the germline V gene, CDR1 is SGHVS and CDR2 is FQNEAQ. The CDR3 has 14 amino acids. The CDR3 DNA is TGTGCCAGCAGCTTAGGACTAGCGGCTTACGAGCAGTACTTC. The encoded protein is CASSLGLAAYEQYF.

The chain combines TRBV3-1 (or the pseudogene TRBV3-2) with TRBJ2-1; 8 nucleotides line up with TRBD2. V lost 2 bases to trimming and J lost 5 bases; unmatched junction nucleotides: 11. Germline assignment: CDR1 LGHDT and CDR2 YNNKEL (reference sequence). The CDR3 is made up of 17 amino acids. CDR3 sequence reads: CASSQSSGALSNNEQFF. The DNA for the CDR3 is TGTGCCAGCAGCCAAAGTAGCGGGGCCCTGAGTAACAATGAGCAGTTCTTC.

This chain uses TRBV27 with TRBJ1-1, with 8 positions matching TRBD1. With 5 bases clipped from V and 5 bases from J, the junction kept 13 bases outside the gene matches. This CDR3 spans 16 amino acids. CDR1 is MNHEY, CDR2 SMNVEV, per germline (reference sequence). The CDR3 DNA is TGTGCCAGCAGTCCCCGTTGGGGACAGGCAATTACTGAAGCTTTCTTT. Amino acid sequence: CASSPRWGQAITEAFF.

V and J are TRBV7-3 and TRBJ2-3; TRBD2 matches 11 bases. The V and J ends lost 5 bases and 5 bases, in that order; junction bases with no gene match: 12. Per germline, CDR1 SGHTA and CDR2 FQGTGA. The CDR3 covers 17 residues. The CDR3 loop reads CASSARPLAGGIDTQYF. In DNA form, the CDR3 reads TGTGCCAGCAGCGCCCGGCCCTTAGCGGGGGGGATAGATACGCAGTATTTT.

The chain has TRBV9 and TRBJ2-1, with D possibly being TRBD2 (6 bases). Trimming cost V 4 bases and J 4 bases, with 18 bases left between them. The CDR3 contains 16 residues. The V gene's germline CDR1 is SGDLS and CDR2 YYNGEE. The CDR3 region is CASSPAGRGAYNEQFF. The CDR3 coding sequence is TGTGCCAGCAGCCCCGCCGGGCGGGGTGCTTACAATGAGCAGTTCTTC.

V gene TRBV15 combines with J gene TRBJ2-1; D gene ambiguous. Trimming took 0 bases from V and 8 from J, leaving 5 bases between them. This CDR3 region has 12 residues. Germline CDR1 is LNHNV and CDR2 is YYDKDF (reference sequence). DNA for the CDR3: TGTGCCACCAGCAGAGACAGCGATGAGCAGTTCTTC. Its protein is CATSRDSDEQFF.

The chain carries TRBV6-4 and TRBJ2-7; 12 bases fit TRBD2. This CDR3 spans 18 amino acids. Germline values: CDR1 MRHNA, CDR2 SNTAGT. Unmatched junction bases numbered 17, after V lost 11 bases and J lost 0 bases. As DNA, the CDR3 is TGTGCCGACCAGTCCATGCGACTAGCGGGGGCCAACTCCTACGAGCAGTACTTC. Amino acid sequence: CADQSMRLAGANSYEQYF.

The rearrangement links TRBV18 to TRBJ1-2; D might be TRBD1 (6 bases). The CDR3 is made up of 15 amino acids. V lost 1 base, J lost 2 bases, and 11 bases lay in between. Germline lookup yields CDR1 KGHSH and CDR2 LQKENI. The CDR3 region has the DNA TGTGCCAGCTCACCACTTGGGACACTGAACTATGGCTACACCTTC. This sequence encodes CASSPLGTLNYGYTF.

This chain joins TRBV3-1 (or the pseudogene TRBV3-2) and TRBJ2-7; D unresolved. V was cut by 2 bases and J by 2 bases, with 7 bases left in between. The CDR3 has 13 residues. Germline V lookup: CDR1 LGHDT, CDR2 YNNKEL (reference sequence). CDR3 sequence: CASSQWQTYEQYF. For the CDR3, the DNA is TGTGCCAGCAGCCAATGGCAGACCTACGAGCAGTACTTC.

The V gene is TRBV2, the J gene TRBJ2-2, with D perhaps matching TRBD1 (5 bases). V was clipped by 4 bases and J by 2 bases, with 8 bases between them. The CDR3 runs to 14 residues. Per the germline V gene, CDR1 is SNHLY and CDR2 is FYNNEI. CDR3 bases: TGTGCCAGCAGTGTAAGGGGAAACACCGGGGAGCTGTTTTTT. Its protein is CASSVRGNTGELFF. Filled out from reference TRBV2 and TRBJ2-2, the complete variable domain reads EPEVTQTPSHQVTQMGQEVILRCVPISNHLYFYWYRQILGQKVEFLVSFYNNEISEKSEIFDDQFSVERPDGSNFTLKIRSTKLEDSAMYFCASSVRGNTGELFFGEGSRLTVL.

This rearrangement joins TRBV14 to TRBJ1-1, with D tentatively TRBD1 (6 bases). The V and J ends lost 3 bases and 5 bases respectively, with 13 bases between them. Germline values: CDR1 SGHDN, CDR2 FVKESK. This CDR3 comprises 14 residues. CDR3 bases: TGTGCCAGCAGCCACGCAGGGGTCGTTACTGAAGCTTTCTTT. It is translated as CASSHAGVVTEAFF.

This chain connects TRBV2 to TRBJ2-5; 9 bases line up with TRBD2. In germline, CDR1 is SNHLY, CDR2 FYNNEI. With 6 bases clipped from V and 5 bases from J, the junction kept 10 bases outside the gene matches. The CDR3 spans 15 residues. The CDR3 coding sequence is TGTGCCAGCAGACCCCTAGCGGGGCCGGGGGAGACCCAGTACTTC. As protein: CASRPLAGPGETQYF.

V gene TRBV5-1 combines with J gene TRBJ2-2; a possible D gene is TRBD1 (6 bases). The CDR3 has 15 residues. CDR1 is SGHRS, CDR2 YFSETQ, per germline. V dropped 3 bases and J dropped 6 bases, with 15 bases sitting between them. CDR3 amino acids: CASSSAGTNAGELFF. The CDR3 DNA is TGCGCCAGCAGCTCGGCCGGGACAAACGCCGGGGAGCTGTTTTTT.

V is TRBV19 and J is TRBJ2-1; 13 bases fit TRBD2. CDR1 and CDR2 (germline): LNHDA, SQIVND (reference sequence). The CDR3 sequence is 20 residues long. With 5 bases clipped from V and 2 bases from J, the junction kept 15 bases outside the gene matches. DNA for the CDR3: TGTGCCAGTAGTCCGCTAGGACTAGCGGGGGCCCGCGAAGCCTACAATGAGCAGTTCTTC. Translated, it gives CASSPLGLAGAREAYNEQFF.

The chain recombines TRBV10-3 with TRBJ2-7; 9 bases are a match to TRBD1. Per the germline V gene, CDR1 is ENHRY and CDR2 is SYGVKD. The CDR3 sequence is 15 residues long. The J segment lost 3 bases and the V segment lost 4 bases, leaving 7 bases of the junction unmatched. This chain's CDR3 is CAISARDREGYEQYF. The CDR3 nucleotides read TGTGCCATCAGTGCCAGGGACAGGGAAGGCTACGAGCAGTACTTC.

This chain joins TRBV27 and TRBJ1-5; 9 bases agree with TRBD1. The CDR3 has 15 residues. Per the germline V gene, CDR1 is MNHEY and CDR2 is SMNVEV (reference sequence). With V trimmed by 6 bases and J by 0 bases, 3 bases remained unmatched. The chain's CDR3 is CASRLGQGSNQPQHF. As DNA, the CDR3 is TGTGCCAGCAGACTGGGACAGGGTAGCAATCAGCCCCAGCATTTT.